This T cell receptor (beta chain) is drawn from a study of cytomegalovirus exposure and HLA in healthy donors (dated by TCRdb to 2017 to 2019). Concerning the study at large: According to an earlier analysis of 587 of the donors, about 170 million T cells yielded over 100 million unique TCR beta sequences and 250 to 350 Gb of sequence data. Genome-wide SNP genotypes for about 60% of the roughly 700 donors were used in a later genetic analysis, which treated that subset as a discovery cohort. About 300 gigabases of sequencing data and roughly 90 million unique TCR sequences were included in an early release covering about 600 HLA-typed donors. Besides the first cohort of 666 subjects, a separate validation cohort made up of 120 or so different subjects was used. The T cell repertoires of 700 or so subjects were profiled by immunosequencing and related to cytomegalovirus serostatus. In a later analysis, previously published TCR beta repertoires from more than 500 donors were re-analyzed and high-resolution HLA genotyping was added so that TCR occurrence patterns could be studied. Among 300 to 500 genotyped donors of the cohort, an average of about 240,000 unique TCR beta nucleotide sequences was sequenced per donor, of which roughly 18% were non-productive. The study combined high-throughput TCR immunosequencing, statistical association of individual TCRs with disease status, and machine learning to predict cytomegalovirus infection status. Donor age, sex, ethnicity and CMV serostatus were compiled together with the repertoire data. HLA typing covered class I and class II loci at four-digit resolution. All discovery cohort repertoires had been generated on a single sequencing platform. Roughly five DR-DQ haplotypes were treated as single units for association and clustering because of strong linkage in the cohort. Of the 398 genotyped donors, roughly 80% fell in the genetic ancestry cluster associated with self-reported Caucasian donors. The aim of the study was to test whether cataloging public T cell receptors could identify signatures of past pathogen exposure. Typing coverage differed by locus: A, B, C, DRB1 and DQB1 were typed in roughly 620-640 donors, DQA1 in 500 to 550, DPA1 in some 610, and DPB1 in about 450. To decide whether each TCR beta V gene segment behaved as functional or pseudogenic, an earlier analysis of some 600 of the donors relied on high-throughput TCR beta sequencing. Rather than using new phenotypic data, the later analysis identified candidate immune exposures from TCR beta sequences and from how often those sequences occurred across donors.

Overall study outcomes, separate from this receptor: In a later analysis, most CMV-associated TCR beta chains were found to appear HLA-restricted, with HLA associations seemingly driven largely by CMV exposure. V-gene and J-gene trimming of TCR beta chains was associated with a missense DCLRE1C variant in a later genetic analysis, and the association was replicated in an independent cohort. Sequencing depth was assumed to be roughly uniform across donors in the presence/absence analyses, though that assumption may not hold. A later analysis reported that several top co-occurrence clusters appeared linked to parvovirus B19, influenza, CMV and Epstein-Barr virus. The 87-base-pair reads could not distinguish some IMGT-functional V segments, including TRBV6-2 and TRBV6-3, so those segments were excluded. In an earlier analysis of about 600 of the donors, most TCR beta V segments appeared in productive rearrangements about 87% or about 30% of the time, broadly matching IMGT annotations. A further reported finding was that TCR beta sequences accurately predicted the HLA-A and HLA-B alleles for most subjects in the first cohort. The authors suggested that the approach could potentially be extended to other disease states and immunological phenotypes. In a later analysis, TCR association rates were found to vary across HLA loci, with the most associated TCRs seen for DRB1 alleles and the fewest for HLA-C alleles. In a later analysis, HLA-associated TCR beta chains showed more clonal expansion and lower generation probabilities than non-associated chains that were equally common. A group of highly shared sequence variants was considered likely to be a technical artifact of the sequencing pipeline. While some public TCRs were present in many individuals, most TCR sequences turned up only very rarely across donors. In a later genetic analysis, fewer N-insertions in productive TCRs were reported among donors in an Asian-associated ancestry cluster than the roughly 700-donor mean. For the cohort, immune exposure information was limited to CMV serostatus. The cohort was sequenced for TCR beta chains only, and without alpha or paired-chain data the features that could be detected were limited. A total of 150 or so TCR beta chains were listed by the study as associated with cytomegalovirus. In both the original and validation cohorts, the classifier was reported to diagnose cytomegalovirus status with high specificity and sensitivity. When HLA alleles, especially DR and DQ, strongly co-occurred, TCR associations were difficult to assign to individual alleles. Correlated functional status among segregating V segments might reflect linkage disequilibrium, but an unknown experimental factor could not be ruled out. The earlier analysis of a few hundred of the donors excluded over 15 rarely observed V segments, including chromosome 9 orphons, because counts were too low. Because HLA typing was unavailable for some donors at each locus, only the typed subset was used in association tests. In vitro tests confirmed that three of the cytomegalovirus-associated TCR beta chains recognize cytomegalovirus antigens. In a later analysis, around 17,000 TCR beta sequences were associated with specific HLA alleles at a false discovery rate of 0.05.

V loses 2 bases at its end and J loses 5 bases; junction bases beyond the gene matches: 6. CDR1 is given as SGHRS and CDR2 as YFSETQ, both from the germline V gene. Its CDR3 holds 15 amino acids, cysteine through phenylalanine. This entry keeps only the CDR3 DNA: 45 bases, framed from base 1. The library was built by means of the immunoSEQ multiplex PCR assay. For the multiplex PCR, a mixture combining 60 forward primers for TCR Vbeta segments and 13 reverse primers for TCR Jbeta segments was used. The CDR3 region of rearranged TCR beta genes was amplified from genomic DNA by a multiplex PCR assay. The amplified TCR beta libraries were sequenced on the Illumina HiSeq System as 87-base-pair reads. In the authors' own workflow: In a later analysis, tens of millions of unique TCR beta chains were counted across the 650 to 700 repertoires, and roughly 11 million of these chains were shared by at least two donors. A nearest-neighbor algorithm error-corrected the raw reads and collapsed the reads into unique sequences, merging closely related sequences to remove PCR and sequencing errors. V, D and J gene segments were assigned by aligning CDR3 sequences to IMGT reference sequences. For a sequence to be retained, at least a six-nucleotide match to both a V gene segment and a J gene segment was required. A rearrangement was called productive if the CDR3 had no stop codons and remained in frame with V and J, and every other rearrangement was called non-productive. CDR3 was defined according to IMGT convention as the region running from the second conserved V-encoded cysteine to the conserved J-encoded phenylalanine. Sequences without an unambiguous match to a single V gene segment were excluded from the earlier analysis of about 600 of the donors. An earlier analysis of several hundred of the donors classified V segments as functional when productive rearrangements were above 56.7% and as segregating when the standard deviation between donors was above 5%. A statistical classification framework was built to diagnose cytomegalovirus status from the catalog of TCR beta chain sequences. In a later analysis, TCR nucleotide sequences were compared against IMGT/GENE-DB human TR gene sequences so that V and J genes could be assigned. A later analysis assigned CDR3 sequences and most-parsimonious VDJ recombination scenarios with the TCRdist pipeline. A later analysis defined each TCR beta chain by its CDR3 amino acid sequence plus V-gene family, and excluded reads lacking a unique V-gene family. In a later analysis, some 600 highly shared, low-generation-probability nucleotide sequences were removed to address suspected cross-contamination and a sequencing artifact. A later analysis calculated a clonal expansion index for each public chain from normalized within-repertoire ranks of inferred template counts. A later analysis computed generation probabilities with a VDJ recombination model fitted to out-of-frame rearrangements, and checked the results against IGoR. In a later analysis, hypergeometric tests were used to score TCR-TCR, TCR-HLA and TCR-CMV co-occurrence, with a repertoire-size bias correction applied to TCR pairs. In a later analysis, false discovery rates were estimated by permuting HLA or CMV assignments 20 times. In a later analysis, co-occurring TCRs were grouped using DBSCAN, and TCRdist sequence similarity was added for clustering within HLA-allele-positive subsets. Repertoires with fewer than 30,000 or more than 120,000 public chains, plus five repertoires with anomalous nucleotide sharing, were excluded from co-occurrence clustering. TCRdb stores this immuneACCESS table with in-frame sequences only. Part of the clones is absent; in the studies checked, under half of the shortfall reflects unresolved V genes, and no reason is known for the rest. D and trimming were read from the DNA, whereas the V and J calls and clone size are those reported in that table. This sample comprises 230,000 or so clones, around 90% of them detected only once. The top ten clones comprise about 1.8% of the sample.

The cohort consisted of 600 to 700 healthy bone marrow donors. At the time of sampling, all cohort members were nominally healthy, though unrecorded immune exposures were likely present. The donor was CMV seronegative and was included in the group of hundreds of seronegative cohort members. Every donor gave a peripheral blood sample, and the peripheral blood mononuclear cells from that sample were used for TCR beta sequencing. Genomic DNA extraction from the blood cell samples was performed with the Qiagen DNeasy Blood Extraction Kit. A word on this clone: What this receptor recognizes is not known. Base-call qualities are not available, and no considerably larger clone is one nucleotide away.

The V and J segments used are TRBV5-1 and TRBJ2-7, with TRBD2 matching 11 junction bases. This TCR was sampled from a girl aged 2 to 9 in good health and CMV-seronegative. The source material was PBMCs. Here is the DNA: TGCGCCAGCAGCTTTGGAACTAGCGGGAGCGACGAGCAGTACTTC. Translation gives CASSFGTSGSDEQYF.